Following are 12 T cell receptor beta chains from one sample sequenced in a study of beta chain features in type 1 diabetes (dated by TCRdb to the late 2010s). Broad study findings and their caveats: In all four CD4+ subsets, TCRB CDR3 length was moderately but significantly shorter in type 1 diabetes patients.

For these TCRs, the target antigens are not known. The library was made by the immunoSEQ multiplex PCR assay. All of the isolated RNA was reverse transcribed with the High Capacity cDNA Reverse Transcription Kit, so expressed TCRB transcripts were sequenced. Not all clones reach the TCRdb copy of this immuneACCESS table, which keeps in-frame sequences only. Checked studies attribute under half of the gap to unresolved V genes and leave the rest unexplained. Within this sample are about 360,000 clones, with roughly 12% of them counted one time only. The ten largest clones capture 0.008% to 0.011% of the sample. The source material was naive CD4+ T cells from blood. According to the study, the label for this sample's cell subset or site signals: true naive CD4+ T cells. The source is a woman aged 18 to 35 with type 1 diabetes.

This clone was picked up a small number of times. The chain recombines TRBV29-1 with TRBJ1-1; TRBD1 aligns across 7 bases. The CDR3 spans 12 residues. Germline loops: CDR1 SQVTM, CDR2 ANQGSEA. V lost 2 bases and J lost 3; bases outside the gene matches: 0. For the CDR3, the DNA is TGCAGCGTTGAAAGGGGGCACACTGAAGCTTTCTTT. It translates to CSVERGHTEAFF. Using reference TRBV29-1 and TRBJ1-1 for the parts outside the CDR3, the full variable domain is SAVISQKPSRDICQRGTSLTIQCQVDSQVTMMFWYRQQPGQSLTLIATANQGSEATYESGFVIDKFPISRPNLTFSTLTVSNMSPEDSSIYLCSVERGHTEAFFGQGTRLTVV.

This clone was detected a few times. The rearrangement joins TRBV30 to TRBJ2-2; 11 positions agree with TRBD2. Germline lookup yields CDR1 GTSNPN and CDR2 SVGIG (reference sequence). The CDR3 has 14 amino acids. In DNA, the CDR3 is TGTGCGGCCACTAGCGGGAGTATCACCGGGGAGCTGTTTTTT. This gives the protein CAATSGSITGELFF.

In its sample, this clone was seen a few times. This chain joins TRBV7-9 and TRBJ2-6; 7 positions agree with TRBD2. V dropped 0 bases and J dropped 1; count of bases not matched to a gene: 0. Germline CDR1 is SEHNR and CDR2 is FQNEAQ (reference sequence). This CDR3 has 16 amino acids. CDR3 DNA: TGTGCCAGCAGCTTAGCGCGGGGGTCTGGGGCCAACGTCCTGACTTTC. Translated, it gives CASSLARGSGANVLTF. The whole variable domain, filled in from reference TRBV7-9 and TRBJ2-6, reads DTGVSQNPRHKITKRGQNVTFRCDPISEHNRLYWYRQTLGQGPEFLTYFQNEAQLEKSRLLSDRFSAERPKGSFSTLEIQRTEQGDSAMYLCASSLARGSGANVLTFGAGSRLTVL.

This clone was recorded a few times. The CDR3 sequence is CASSTGQDGQPQHF. The CDR3 DNA is TGCGCCAGCAGCACGGGACAGGACGGTCAGCCCCAGCATTTT. V is TRBV5-1 and J is TRBJ1-5; TRBD1 matches at 8 bases. The CDR3 is made up of 14 amino acids. Germline V CDR1 and CDR2: SGHRS, YFSETQ. J gave up 6 bases and V 4 bases, and 6 bases lay outside the gene matches.

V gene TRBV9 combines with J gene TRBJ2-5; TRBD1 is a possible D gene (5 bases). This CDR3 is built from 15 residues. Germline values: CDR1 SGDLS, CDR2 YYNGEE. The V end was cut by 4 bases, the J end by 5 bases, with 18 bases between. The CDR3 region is CASSFSYPPGETQYF. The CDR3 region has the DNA TGTGCCAGCAGCTTCTCATACCCCCCAGGGGAGACCCAGTACTTC.

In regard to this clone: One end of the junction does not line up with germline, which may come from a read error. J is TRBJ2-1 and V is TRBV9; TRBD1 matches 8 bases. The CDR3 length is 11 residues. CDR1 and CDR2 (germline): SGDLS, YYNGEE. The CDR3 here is CASSADRAPVF. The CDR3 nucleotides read TGTGCCAGCAGCGCGGACAGGGCCCCGGTCTTC.

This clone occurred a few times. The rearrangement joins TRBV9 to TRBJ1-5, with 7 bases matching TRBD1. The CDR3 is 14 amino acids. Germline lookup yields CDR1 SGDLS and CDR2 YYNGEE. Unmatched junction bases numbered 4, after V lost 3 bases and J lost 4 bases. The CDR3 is CASSEQGMNQPQHF. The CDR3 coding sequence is TGTGCCAGCAGCGAACAGGGGATGAATCAGCCCCAGCATTTT. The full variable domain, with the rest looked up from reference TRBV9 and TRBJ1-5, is DSGVTQTPKHLITATGQRVTLRCSPRSGDLSVYWYQQSLDQGLQFLIQYYNGEERAKGNILERFSAQQFPDLHSELNLSSLELGDSALYFCASSEQGMNQPQHFGDGTRLSIL.

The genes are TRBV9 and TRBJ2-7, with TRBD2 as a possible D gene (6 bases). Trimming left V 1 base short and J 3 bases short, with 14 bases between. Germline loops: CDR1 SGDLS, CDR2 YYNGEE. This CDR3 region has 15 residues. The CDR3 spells CASSVSSDQRYEQYF. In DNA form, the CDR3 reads TGTGCCAGCAGCGTATCTAGCGATCAACGCTACGAGCAGTACTTC.

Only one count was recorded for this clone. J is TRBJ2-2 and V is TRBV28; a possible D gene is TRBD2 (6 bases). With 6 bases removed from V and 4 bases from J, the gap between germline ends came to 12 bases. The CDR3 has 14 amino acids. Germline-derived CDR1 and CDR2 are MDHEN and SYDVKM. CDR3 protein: CASSGTPITGELFF. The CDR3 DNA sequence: TGTGCCAGCAGCGGGACTCCCATCACCGGGGAGCTGTTTTTT.

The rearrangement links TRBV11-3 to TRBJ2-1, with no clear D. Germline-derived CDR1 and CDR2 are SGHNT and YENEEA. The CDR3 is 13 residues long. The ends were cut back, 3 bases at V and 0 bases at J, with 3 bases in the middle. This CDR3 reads CASSFSSYNEQFF. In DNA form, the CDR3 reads TGTGCCAGCAGCTTTAGCTCCTACAATGAGCAGTTCTTC. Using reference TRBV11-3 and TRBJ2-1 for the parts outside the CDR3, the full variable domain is EAGVVQSPRYKIIEKKQPVAFWCNPISGHNTLYWYLQNLGQGPELLIRYENEEAVDDSQLPKDRFSAERLKGVDSTLKIQPAELGDSAVYLCASSFSSYNEQFFGPGTRLTVL.

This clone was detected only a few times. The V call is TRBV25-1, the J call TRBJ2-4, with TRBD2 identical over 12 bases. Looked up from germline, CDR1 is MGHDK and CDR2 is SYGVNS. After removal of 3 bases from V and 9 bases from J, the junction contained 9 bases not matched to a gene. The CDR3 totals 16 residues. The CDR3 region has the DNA TGTGCCAGCAGTGACCGACTAGCGGGAGAGCGTGGCATTCAGTACTTC. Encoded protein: CASSDRLAGERGIQYF.

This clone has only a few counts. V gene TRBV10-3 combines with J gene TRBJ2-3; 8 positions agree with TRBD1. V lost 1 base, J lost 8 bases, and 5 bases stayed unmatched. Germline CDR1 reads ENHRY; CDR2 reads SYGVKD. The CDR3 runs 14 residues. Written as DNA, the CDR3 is TGTGCCATCAGTGAGTTGACAGGGGAAGGTACGCAGTATTTT. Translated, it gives CAISELTGEGTQYF.